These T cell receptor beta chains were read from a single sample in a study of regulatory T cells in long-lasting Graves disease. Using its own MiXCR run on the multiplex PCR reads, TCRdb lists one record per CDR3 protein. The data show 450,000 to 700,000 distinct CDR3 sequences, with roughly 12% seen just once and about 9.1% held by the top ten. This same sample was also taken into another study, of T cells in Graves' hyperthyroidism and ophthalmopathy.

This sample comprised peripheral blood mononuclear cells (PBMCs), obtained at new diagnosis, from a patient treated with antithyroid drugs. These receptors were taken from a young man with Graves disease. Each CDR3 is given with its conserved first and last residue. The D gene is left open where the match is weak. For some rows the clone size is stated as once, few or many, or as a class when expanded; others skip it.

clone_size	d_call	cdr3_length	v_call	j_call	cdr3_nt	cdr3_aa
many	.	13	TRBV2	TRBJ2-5	TGTGCCAGCAGTGGGGACTACCAAGAGACCCAGTACTTC	CASSGDYQETQYF
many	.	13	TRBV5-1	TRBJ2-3	TGCGCCAGCACGATACAGGACACAGATACGCAGTATTTT	CASTIQDTDTQYF
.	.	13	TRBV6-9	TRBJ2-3	TGTGCCAGCAGTTACAACCTAAGAGATACGCAGTATTTT	CASSYNLRDTQYF
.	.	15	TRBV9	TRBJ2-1	TGTGCCAGCAGCGTGTCCTCATGGTTCCACAATGAGCAGTTCTTC	CASSVSSWFHNEQFF
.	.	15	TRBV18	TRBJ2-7	TGTGCCAGCTCACCACCGTCAGCTCCCCCCTACGAGCAGTACTTC	CASSPPSAPPYEQYF
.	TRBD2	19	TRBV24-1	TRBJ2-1	TGTGCCACCAGTGGCCCTGGACTAGCGGGAGGGAGCTCCTACAATGAGCAGTTCTTC	CATSGPGLAGGSSYNEQFF
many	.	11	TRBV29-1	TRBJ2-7	TGCAGCGTTGGGTCAGGGCACGAGCAGTACTTC	CSVGSGHEQYF
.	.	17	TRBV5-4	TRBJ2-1	TGTGCCAGCAGCTTCGGCCCGGCCGGTCCCAACTACAATGAGCAGTTCTTC	CASSFGPAGPNYNEQFF
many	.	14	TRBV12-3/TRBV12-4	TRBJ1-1	TGCGCCAGCAGCTTGGCAGGGCTGAACACTGAAGCTTTCTTT	CASSLAGLNTEAFF
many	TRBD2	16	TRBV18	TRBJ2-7	TGTGCCAGCTCACCTCCGGGAGTAGCGGGGATCTACGAGCAGTACTTC	CASSPPGVAGIYEQYF
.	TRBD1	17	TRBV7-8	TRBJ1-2	TGTGCCAGCAGCTTTTTGGGGGACAGCATAGTCAACTATGGCTACACCTTC	CASSFLGDSIVNYGYTF
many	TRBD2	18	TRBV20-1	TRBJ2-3	TGCAGTGCCACCGACCCTCACCCGGGACTAGCGTTCCCCCATACGCAGTATTTT	CSATDPHPGLAFPHTQYF
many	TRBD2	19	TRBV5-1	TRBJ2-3	TGCGCCAGCAGCCCCCGCGGCCTAGCGGGAGTGGTGGGTAAAGATACGCAGTATTTT	CASSPRGLAGVVGKDTQYF
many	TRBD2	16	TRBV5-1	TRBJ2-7	TGCGCCAGCAGCGCTTCTTCCGGGACTAGCGGGAGGGCACAGTACTTC	CASSASSGTSGRAQYF
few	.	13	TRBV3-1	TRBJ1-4	TGTGCCAGCAGCCAAGACCCAAAAGGAAAACTGTTTTTT	CASSQDPKGKLFF
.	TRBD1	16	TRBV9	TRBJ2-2	TGTGCCAGCAGCGTAGGGACAGGGGCGAACACCGGGGAGCTGTTTTTT	CASSVGTGANTGELFF
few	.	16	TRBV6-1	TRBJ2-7	TGTGCCAGCACTTTTGGAAGCGGCGCCAGTACCTACGAGCAGTACTTC	CASTFGSGASTYEQYF
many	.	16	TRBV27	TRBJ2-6	TGTGCCAGCAATCCCGGGGTATTCTCTGGGGCCAACGTCCTGACTTTC	CASNPGVFSGANVLTF
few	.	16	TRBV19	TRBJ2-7	TGTGCCAGTAGTACATCAACCGGGACTTTGCTGGACGAGCAGTACTTC	CASSTSTGTLLDEQYF
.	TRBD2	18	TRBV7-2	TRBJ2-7	TGTGCCAGCAGCTCCCATAGCGGGTGGCTAGCGGGAGCCTACGAGCAGTACTTC	CASSSHSGWLAGAYEQYF
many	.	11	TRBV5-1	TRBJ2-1	TGCGCCAGCAGCCCGGGGGTTGGGCAGTTCTTC	CASSPGVGQFF
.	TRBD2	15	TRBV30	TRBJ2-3	TGTGCCTGGAGCCGGACTAGGGCCAACACAGATACGCAGTATTTT	CAWSRTRANTDTQYF
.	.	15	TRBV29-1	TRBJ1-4	TGCAGCGTTGAAGGAAAAACACCAACTAATGAAAAACTGTTTTTT	CSVEGKTPTNEKLFF
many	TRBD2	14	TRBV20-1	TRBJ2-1	TGCAGTGTAGGGACTAGCGACACCTACAATGAGCAGTTCTTC	CSVGTSDTYNEQFF
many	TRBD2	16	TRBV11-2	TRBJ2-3	TGTGCCAGCTCGTCCTGGGGGCGGGAGGGTACAGATACGCAGTATTTT	CASSSWGREGTDTQYF
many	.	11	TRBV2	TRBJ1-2	TGTGCCAGCTTTCAAGGAGGCGGCTACACCTTC	CASFQGGGYTF
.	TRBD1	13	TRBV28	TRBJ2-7	TGTGCCAGCAGTAATACAGGGGTTGGCGAGCAGTACTTC	CASSNTGVGEQYF
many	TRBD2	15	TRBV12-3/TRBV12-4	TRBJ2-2	TGTGCCAGCAGTAGGACTAGCGGGTACACCACCGAGCTGTTTTTT	CASSRTSGYTTELFF
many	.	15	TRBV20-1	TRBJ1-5	TGCAGTGCCAGAACCCCCACAGGGTCCAATCAGCCCCAGCATTTT	CSARTPTGSNQPQHF
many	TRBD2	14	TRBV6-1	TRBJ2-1	TGTGCCAGCAGGGATAGCGGGATGGGGGATGAGCAGTTCTTC	CASRDSGMGDEQFF
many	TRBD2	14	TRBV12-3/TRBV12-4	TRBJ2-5	TGTGCCAGCAGTTTAGGCGGGAGTTCTGAGACCCAGTACTTC	CASSLGGSSETQYF
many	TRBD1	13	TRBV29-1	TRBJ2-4	TGCAGCCTCGACAGGGACAAGGGGGACATTCAGTACTTC	CSLDRDKGDIQYF
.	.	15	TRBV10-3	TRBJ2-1	TGTGCCATCAGTGAGAAGGGCCCCTGGGGCAATGAGCAGTTCTTC	CAISEKGPWGNEQFF
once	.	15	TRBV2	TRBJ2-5	TGTGCCAGCGCCACCCCCACCCAGGGAGAGGAGACCCAGTACTTC	CASATPTQGEETQYF
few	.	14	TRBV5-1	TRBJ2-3	TGCGCCAGCAGTTTGGAATCGGGAGTAGATACGCAGTATTTT	CASSLESGVDTQYF
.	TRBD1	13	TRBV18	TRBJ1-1	TGTGCCAGCTCACTGTCCCCGGACAGGGGTACTTTCTTT	CASSLSPDRGTFF
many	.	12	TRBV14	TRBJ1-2	TGTGCCAGCAGCCTTAAGACGGATGGCTACACCTTC	CASSLKTDGYTF
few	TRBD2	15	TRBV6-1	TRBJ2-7	TGTGCCAGCAGTGGCGGCCTAGCGGGGAACTACGAGCAGTACTTC	CASSGGLAGNYEQYF
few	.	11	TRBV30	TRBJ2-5	TGTGCCTGGGGGGTCCAAGAGACCCAGTACTTC	CAWGVQETQYF
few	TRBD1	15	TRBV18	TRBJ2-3	TGTGCCAGCTCACGCCGGACAGGGAAGACAGATACGCAGTATTTT	CASSRRTGKTDTQYF
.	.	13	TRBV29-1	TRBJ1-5	TGCAGCGTTGGGCTGACGCAGAATCAGCCCCAGCATTTT	CSVGLTQNQPQHF
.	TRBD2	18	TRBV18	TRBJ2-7	TGTGCCAGCTCACCACTTTTGGCTAGCGGGAGTAAAGCCTACGAGCAGTACTTC	CASSPLLASGSKAYEQYF
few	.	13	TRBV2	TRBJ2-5	TGTGCCAGCAGTGGCGGACAGCTAGAGACCCAGTACTTC	CASSGGQLETQYF
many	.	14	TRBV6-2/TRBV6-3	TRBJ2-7	TGTGCCAGCAGTGAAGTCGGTGCAGGCTACGAGCAGTACTTC	CASSEVGAGYEQYF
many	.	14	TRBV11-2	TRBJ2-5	TGTGCCAGCAGCATTTGGACGGGGGAAGAGACCCAGTACTTC	CASSIWTGEETQYF
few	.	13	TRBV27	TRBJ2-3	TGTGCCAGCAGTTTATCGAACCGGGACCAGCAGTATTTT	CASSLSNRDQQYF
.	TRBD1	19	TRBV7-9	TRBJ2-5	TGTGCCAGCAGCTTAGTAGTGACCGGTACAGGGGGCTCACAAGAGACCCAGTACTTC	CASSLVVTGTGGSQETQYF
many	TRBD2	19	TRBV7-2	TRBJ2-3	TGTGCCAGCAGCTTAGGGACTAGCGGATTGATCTCTGGCACAGATACGCAGTATTTT	CASSLGTSGLISGTDTQYF
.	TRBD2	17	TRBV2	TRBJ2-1	TGTGCCAGCAGAAGGGCATCCGGGACTAGCGGATACAATGAGCAGTTCTTC	CASRRASGTSGYNEQFF
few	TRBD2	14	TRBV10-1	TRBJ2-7	TGCGCCAGCGGTGTGGGGACTAGCTCCTACGAGCAGTACTTC	CASGVGTSSYEQYF
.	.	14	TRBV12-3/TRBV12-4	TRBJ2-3	TGTGCCAGCAGGGCGACCTGGGGCACAGATACGCAGTATTTT	CASRATWGTDTQYF